The 5 T cell receptor beta chains below come from one sample, sequenced in a study of CD8+ T cells in alopecia areata. After isolation, RNA underwent reverse transcription to generate cDNA as the sequencing template. Here immunoSEQ multiplex PCR was the method, and the copy in TCRdb shows in-frame clones only, minus some. The sample yields 110,000 or so clones, less than 70% seen once. Sequencing was performed on CD4+ T cells sorted from blood. The source of these receptors is a human donor in good health.

The V gene is TRBV5-1, the J gene TRBJ2-7; D uncertain. The CDR3 loop spans 14 amino acids. V dropped 2 bases and J dropped 5 bases, with 14 bases sitting between them. Germline loops: CDR1 SGHRS, CDR2 YFSETQ. The CDR3 DNA is TGCGCCAGCAGCTTTTCCAGCCGACGGGACGAGCAGTACTTC. This sequence encodes CASSFSSRRDEQYF.

This clone was detected a few times. The V and J genes are TRBV5-1 and TRBJ2-3; D may be TRBD1 (6 bases). The CDR3 runs to 15 residues. Germline values: CDR1 SGHRS, CDR2 YFSETQ. V was clipped by 4 bases and J by 5 bases, with 17 bases between them. CDR3 in DNA: TGCGCCAGCAGCCCCGGGACACCTACGGGAGATACGCAGTATTTT. Protein sequence: CASSPGTPTGDTQYF.

V and J are TRBV27 and TRBJ1-6; D is possibly TRBD1 (6 bases). Trimming removed 4 bases from V and 4 bases from J, with 11 bases in between. Germline V gives CDR1 MNHEY, CDR2 SMNVEV (reference sequence). This CDR3 region has 15 residues. The CDR3 loop reads CASSSPDRYNSPLHF. CDR3 nucleotide sequence: TGTGCCAGCAGTTCCCCGGACAGATATAATTCACCCCTCCACTTT.

The J gene is TRBJ2-1, the V gene TRBV30; unclear D gene. The CDR3 spans 11 residues. The ends were cut back, 1 base at V and 5 bases at J, with 3 bases in the middle. The germline V gene encodes CDR1 GTSNPN and CDR2 SVGIG (reference sequence). In DNA form, the CDR3 reads TGTGCCTGGAGTGAGGACAATGAGCAGTTCTTC. Its translation is CAWSEDNEQFF.

This clone showed up just a few times. The gene calls are TRBV7-2 and TRBJ2-7; the D is unclear. CDR1 and CDR2 (germline): SGHTA, FQGNSA. This CDR3 comprises 14 residues. The ends were cut back, 8 bases at V and 0 bases at J, with 14 bases in the middle. Written as DNA, the CDR3 is TGTGCCAGCGCTCTGGCCCCGAGCTCCTACGAGCAGTACTTC. Its protein is CASALAPSSYEQYF.